This TCR beta chain was profiled in a study of blood T cells in healthy people across ages. Whole-study results and caveats: Unknown donor CMV status possibly confounded expanded clonotype changes. Bulk PBMC profiling left naive and antigen-experienced comparisons inconclusive.

A J-beta primer mix and a sample-barcoded 5' primer were used in a second PCR of about 7 to 11 cycles. TCRdb itself ran the 5' RACE reads through MiXCR, one entry per CDR3 protein. This repertoire shows approximately 1,700,000 distinct CDR3 sequences, approximately 40% found once; its top ten account for 20% to 25%. With 1 base removed from V and 0 bases from J, the gap between germline ends came to 13 bases. CDR1 and CDR2 from the germline V gene are LNHNV and YYDKDF (reference sequence). The CDR3 length is 16 residues. This clonotype was seen only a few times. What it binds is not known. The sequenced sample consisted of blood. This chain links TRBV15 with TRBJ2-7; perhaps TRBD1 as D (6 bases). The source of this sequence is a human donor in good health. The CDR3 region has the DNA TGTGCCACCAGCAGAGTGGTCGGCAGGGGCTCCTACGAGCAGTACTTC. Translation gives CATSRVVGRGSYEQYF.